This paragraph reports one T cell receptor beta chain. The antigen remains unidentified. This sample was included in a study of T-cell reconstitution after alpha-beta-depleted transplantation in children. During its preparation, the TCRbeta library received unique molecular identifiers. MiXCR was run by TCRdb on the PCR reads, yielding one entry per CDR3 protein. The sample has 500,000 to 750,000 distinct CDR3 sequences, 13% seen once. Losses at the gene ends were 5 bases for V and 5 bases for J; bases not matched to a gene: 6. CDR1 is DFQATT and CDR2 is SNEGSKA in the germline V gene (reference sequence). The CDR3 is 13 amino acids. Regarding the study as a whole: The origin of alpha-beta T cells about two months after transplant was reportedly several hundred expanded graft clones. T-cell counts and diversity at one year post-transplant came mainly from newly produced T cells. Some patients' high day-60 TCRbeta diversity was traced to surviving recipient T cells and thymic progenitors.

The sample here was PBMCs, mostly from graft donor cells, taken 360 days after TCRalphabeta/CD19-depleted stem cell transplant. The rearrangement joins TRBV20-1 to TRBJ2-5, with 9 bases aligning to TRBD2. This TCR derives from a male patient between 5 and 17 years old who had a stem cell transplant for acute myeloid leukemia, so the T cells may come from the graft donor. In DNA, the CDR3 is TGCAGTGCTGTAGCGGGAGAGGTGGAGACCCAGTACTTC. It specifies CSAVAGEVETQYF.